These 30 T cell receptor beta chains came from one sample sequenced in a study of blood T cell repertoires in COVID-19. Here immunoSEQ multiplex PCR was the method, and the copy in TCRdb shows in-frame clones only, minus some. Of about 140,000 clones in the sample, approximately 86% were seen once. Specimen: peripheral blood. Receptors originate from a human donor in a cohort sampled during active COVID-19.

This sequence joins TRBV30 and TRBJ1-6; 7 positions agree with TRBD1. Germline-derived CDR1 and CDR2 are GTSNPN and SVGIG (reference sequence). The CDR3 extends over 18 amino acids. The J segment lost 0 bases and the V segment lost 0 bases, leaving 8 bases of the junction unmatched. CDR3 DNA: TGTGCCTGGAGTGTAAGAGGGACAGCCAGCTCCTATAATTCACCCCTCCACTTT. It specifies CAWSVRGTASSYNSPLHF. Together with reference TRBV30 and TRBJ1-6, the CDR3 gives the full variable domain: SQTIHQWPATLVQPVGSPLSLECTVEGTSNPNLYWYRQAAGRGLQLLFYSVGIGQISSEVPQNLSASRPQDRQFILSSKKLLLSDSGFYLCAWSVRGTASSYNSPLHFGNGTRLTVT.

The gene calls are TRBV7-3 and TRBJ2-2; possible D gene TRBD2, 5 bases. CDR1 is SGHTA, CDR2 FQGTGA, per germline. Trimming removed 1 base from V and 3 bases from J, with 6 bases in between. This CDR3 contains 14 residues. As DNA, the CDR3 is TGTGCCAGCAGCTTAAACGGGGACACCGGGGAGCTGTTTTTT. Translating gives CASSLNGDTGELFF.

V and J are TRBV6-5 and TRBJ2-1; 8 bases line up with TRBD1. The CDR3 contains 15 residues. Germline V gene lookup returns CDR1 MNHEY and CDR2 SVGAGI. V trimming: 2 bases; J trimming: 5 bases; junction bases outside the gene matches: 5. CDR3 in DNA: TGTGCCAGCAGTTACAGCGACAGGGGCCACAATGAGCAGTTCTTC. It encodes CASSYSDRGHNEQFF.

This rearrangement joins TRBV7-8 to TRBJ2-6, with a weak D call TRBD1 (6 bases). CDR3 length: 17 residues. From germline, CDR1 is SGHVS and CDR2 FQNEAQ. V lost 3 bases to trimming and J lost 4 bases, with 16 bases between them. CDR3 in DNA: TGTGCCAGCAGCTTTAGTGGGGGCGCCTTGGGGGCCAACGTCCTGACTTTC. Its translation is CASSFSGGALGANVLTF. Full variable domain (rest looked up from reference TRBV7-8 and TRBJ2-6): GAGVSQSPRYKVAKRGQDVALRCDPISGHVSLFWYQQALGQGPEFLTYFQNEAQLDKSGLPSDRFFAERPEGSVSTLKIQRTQQEDSAVYLCASSFSGGALGANVLTFGAGSRLTVL.

The CDR3 loop is CAWSLDRGVEQYF. CDR3 bases: TGTGCCTGGAGCCTAGACAGGGGGGTCGAGCAGTACTTC. The rearrangement links TRBV30 to TRBJ2-7; 9 nucleotides align to TRBD1. In germline, CDR1 is GTSNPN, CDR2 SVGIG (reference sequence). The CDR3 consists of 13 residues. The trim removed 3 bases at V and 6 bases at J, leaving 6 bases unmatched.

The DNA for the CDR3 is TGTGCCAGCAGTGAACAACGGGGGCACAGGGGGCGGGGAGGGTACTTC. Residues: CASSEQRGHRGRGGYF. J is TRBJ2-4 and V is TRBV6-1, with 9 bases that match TRBD1. The germline CDR1 and CDR2 sequences are MNHNS and SASEGT. Unmatched junction bases numbered 17, after V lost 2 bases and J lost 15 bases. This CDR3 region has 16 residues.

V gene TRBV9 combines with J gene TRBJ1-1; tentatively, D is TRBD1 (5 bases). The CDR3 has 14 amino acids. Trimming removed 1 base from V and 5 bases from J, with 12 bases in between. CDR1 SGDLS and CDR2 YYNGEE come from the germline V gene. The CDR3 DNA reads TGTGCCAGCAGCGTACAGGGTTCAGATACTGAAGCTTTCTTT. This gives the protein CASSVQGSDTEAFF. Drawing the rest from reference TRBV9 and TRBJ1-1, the complete variable domain is DSGVTQTPKHLITATGQRVTLRCSPRSGDLSVYWYQQSLDQGLQFLIQYYNGEERAKGNILERFSAQQFPDLHSELNLSSLELGDSALYFCASSVQGSDTEAFFGQGTRLTVV.

The V call is TRBV6-6, the J call TRBJ2-2; 8 positions agree with TRBD2. The CDR3 has 16 amino acids. V dropped 2 bases and J dropped 4; count of bases not matched to a gene: 6. Germline CDR1 MNHNY, CDR2 SVGAGI (reference sequence). Here the CDR3 DNA reads TGTGCCAGCAGTTACGGGACTAGGGGATTCACCGGGGAGCTGTTTTTT. This codes for CASSYGTRGFTGELFF.

V usage is TRBV9 and J usage is TRBJ2-7, with TRBD2 as a possible D gene (6 bases). V was trimmed by 3 bases and J by 5 bases, leaving 18 bases between them. Germline CDR1 SGDLS, CDR2 YYNGEE. The CDR3 contains 15 residues. CDR3 protein: CASSASLASPDEQYF. In DNA, the CDR3 is TGTGCCAGCAGCGCGTCCCTAGCGTCCCCTGACGAGCAGTACTTC.

This sequence joins TRBV5-6 and TRBJ2-6; D gene ambiguous. CDR1 is SGHDT, CDR2 YYEEEE, per germline. Trimming shortened V by 3 bases and J by 0 bases, and 7 bases separated the two germline ends. CDR3 length equals 15 residues. CDR3 sequence: CASSSSPSGANVLTF. The CDR3 DNA follows: TGTGCCAGCAGCTCCTCTCCCTCTGGGGCCAACGTCCTGACTTTC.

The CDR3 spells CASSVGGDTQYF. CDR3 nucleotide sequence: TGTGCCAGCAGCGTCGGGGGAGATACGCAGTATTTT. The rearrangement links TRBV7-9 to TRBJ2-3; TRBD2 might be the D (6 bases). This CDR3 contains 12 residues. Per germline, CDR1 SEHNR and CDR2 FQNEAQ (reference sequence). V lost 5 bases, J lost 5 bases, and 8 bases lay in between.

The genes are TRBV5-1 and TRBJ2-7; TRBD1 aligns across 8 bases. V gave up 1 base and J gave up 3 bases; unmatched junction bases: 6. The CDR3 runs 15 residues. The V gene's germline CDR1 is SGHRS and CDR2 YFSETQ. The CDR3 protein is CASSLSGTGFYEQYF. The DNA for the CDR3 is TGCGCCAGCAGCTTGTCGGGGACAGGATTCTACGAGCAGTACTTC.

The V call is TRBV18, the J call TRBJ1-3, with 10 bases identical to TRBD1. With 3 bases clipped from V and 4 bases from J, the junction kept 15 bases outside the gene matches. The CDR3 extends over 19 amino acids. Germline V CDR1 and CDR2: KGHSH, LQKENI. The CDR3 here is CASSPTLSGTGESGNTIYF. DNA of the CDR3: TGTGCCAGCTCACCCACGCTTTCCGGGACAGGGGAATCCGGAAACACCATATATTTT.

This chain links TRBV30 with TRBJ2-7; a possible D gene is TRBD2 (5 bases). Germline lookup yields CDR1 GTSNPN and CDR2 SVGIG (reference sequence). CDR3 length equals 12 residues. V lost 4 bases and J 4 bases, leaving 11 bases between the germline ends. CDR3 nucleotides: TGTGCCTGGACCGGTCCGGGATACGAGCAGTACTTC. It translates to CAWTGPGYEQYF.

The chain combines TRBV3-1 (or the pseudogene TRBV3-2) with TRBJ2-3; D remains unclear. The germline V and J ends were trimmed by 4 bases and 0 bases, with 2 bases remaining between them. The CDR3 consists of 12 residues. Per germline, CDR1 LGHDT and CDR2 YNNKEL (reference sequence). As DNA, the CDR3 is TGTGCCAGCAGCCCTAGCACAGATACGCAGTATTTT. Protein: CASSPSTDTQYF.

V usage is TRBV7-9 and J usage is TRBJ2-3; the D gene is possibly TRBD1 (5 bases). V gave up 1 base and J gave up 4 bases, with 12 bases separating them. CDR1 SEHNR and CDR2 FQNEAQ come from the germline V gene (reference sequence). CDR3 length: 15 residues. The CDR3 sequence: CASSLEGKRADTQYF. CDR3 DNA sequence: TGTGCCAGCAGCTTAGAGGGGAAAAGGGCAGATACGCAGTATTTT.

This clone was counted once. The genes are TRBV4-1 and TRBJ2-3; 8 bases line up with TRBD1. Germline trimming cut 2 bases from V and 3 bases from J; bases unmatched to any gene: 7. CDR1 is MGHRA, CDR2 YSYEKL, per germline. This CDR3 spans 16 amino acids. DNA for the CDR3: TGCGCCAGCAGCCAACCCCCTGGACAGGGAACAGATACGCAGTATTTT. Amino acids: CASSQPPGQGTDTQYF.

The chain employs TRBV28 and TRBJ2-1; 11 bases map to TRBD2. The CDR3 runs to 15 residues. With 5 bases clipped from V and 4 bases from J, the junction kept 4 bases outside the gene matches. CDR1 is MDHEN and CDR2 is SYDVKM in the germline V gene. The CDR3 DNA reads TGTGCCAGCAGTGTTAGCGGGGGGGGATACAATGAGCAGTTCTTC. Encoded protein: CASSVSGGGYNEQFF.

V and J are TRBV13 and TRBJ2-1, with D perhaps matching TRBD1 (6 bases). The CDR3 contains 15 residues. Per the germline V gene, CDR1 is PRHDT and CDR2 is FYEKMQ (reference sequence). The V gene lost 6 bases and the J gene lost 2 bases, with 14 bases spanning the gap. In DNA, the CDR3 is TGTGCCAGCAGGGAAACCGGGACAACCTACAATGAGCAGTTCTTC. Residues: CASRETGTTYNEQFF.

This chain connects TRBV10-2 to TRBJ2-1; 11 nucleotides align to TRBD2. The CDR3 is 15 residues long. The J segment lost 4 bases and the V segment lost 8 bases, leaving 7 bases of the junction unmatched. Germline V lookup: CDR1 WSHSY, CDR2 SAAADI. CDR3 sequence (DNA): TGCGCCAGCTCCCACCTAGCGGGGGGTTACAATGAGCAGTTCTTC. Its protein product is CASSHLAGGYNEQFF.

V and J are TRBV5-1 and TRBJ1-2; maybe TRBD1 (5 bases). This CDR3 is built from 13 residues. The ends were cut back, 3 bases at V and 8 bases at J, with 14 bases in the middle. Germline V gene sequence: CDR1 SGHRS, CDR2 YFSETQ. The DNA of the CDR3 is TGCGCCAGCAGCTACGATGGACAAACCGGCTACACCTTC. Translated, it gives CASSYDGQTGYTF. The full variable domain, in which reference TRBV5-1 and TRBJ1-2 provide the parts outside the CDR3, is KAGVTQTPRYLIKTRGQQVTLSCSPISGHRSVSWYQQTPGQGLQFLFEYFSETQRNKGNFPGRFSGRQFSNSRSEMNVSTLELGDSALYLCASSYDGQTGYTFGSGTRLTVV.

The chain recombines TRBV5-8 with TRBJ2-7; 9 bases match TRBD2. J gave up 3 bases and V 0 bases, and 4 bases lay outside the gene matches. CDR1 and CDR2 from the germline V gene are SGHTS and YDEGEE. The CDR3 length is 15 residues. The CDR3 region is CASSLGLAEYYEQYF. CDR3 bases: TGTGCCAGCAGCTTGGGACTAGCGGAATACTACGAGCAGTACTTC.

This clone has only one observation. This chain links TRBV5-1 with TRBJ2-5; 7 bases fit TRBD1. J gave up 4 bases and V 4 bases, and 16 bases lay outside the gene matches. The CDR3 sequence is 17 residues long. CDR1 and CDR2 (germline): SGHRS, YFSETQ. CDR3 residues: CASSPWVVGAGGETQYF. The CDR3 DNA is TGCGCCAGCAGCCCCTGGGTGGTGGGGGCAGGGGGAGAGACCCAGTACTTC.

The rearrangement links TRBV4-2 to TRBJ2-3; tentatively, D is TRBD2 (7 bases). V lost 0 bases, J lost 7 bases, and 20 bases lay in between. The CDR3 runs 17 residues. Germline-derived CDR1 and CDR2 are LGHNA and YNFKEQ. The CDR3 nucleotides are TGTGCCAGCAGCCAAGAATTCGGGGGGCCGGGCGCGAATACGCAGTATTTT. Its translation is CASSQEFGGPGANTQYF.

V is TRBV13 and J is TRBJ1-3, with no clear D. Germline-derived CDR1 and CDR2 are PRHDT and FYEKMQ (reference sequence). The CDR3 length is 12 residues. The V end lost 5 bases, the J end lost 3 bases, and 5 bases lay between the germline ends. The CDR3 here is CASSLSGNTIYF. The CDR3 DNA follows: TGTGCCAGCAGCCTCAGTGGAAACACCATATATTTT.

This clone has only one observation. The gene calls are TRBV15 and TRBJ1-1; D uncertain. The germline V and J ends were trimmed by 4 bases and 1 base, with 4 bases remaining between them. CDR3 size: 12 residues. The V gene's germline CDR1 is LNHNV and CDR2 YYDKDF (reference sequence). The CDR3 is CATSKQNTEAFF. The CDR3 coding sequence is TGTGCCACCAGCAAACAGAACACTGAAGCTTTCTTT.

The V call is TRBV30, the J call TRBJ1-6; D gene unclear. The CDR3 totals 16 residues. With 4 bases removed from V and 0 bases from J, the gap between germline ends came to 13 bases. Germline lookup yields CDR1 GTSNPN and CDR2 SVGIG (reference sequence). The CDR3 spells CAWTPRGSSYNSPLHF. The DNA of the CDR3 is TGTGCCTGGACCCCCCGCGGGAGCTCCTATAATTCACCCCTCCACTTT.

CDR3 protein: CASSLGTSWGELFF. Here the CDR3 DNA reads TGTGCCAGCAGTCTAGGGACTAGCTGGGGGGAGCTGTTTTTT. The V call is TRBV27, the J call TRBJ2-2; 9 nucleotides align to TRBD2. Per germline, CDR1 MNHEY and CDR2 SMNVEV (reference sequence). The CDR3 runs 14 residues. J gave up 8 bases and V 5 bases, and 6 bases lay outside the gene matches.

The chain uses TRBV3-1 (or the pseudogene TRBV3-2) and TRBJ2-1, with D uncertain. The V and J ends lost 0 bases and 7 bases respectively, with 10 bases between them. This CDR3 is 14 amino acids long. Germline loops: CDR1 LGHDT, CDR2 YNNKEL (reference sequence). CDR3 loop: CASSQDPRANEQFF. The CDR3 region has the DNA TGTGCCAGCAGCCAAGACCCCAGAGCGAATGAGCAGTTCTTC.

The CDR3 loop reads CASSLGVASGRSYNEQFF. CDR3 in DNA: TGTGCCAGCAGCTTAGGGGTAGCTAGCGGGAGATCCTACAATGAGCAGTTCTTC. V gene TRBV7-9 combines with J gene TRBJ2-1, with 10 bases matching TRBD2. Per the germline V gene, CDR1 is SEHNR and CDR2 is FQNEAQ (reference sequence). Losses at the gene ends were 1 base for V and 1 base for J; bases not matched to a gene: 7. The CDR3 loop spans 18 amino acids.